These 6 T cell receptor beta chains were all obtained from the same sample, sequenced in a study of cytomegalovirus exposure and HLA in healthy donors. 60 Vbeta and 13 Jbeta primers were used in PCR. The data were produced by immunoSEQ multiplex PCR, yet TCRdb's version contains in-frame clones alone and is incomplete. This table holds 110,000 to 150,000 clones, roughly 76% found once. Sequencing used PBMCs. The source is a female donor in good health and CMV-seronegative.

The gene calls are TRBV10-2 and TRBJ1-1, with a weak D call TRBD1 (6 bases). The CDR3 runs to 14 residues. CDR1 WSHSY and CDR2 SAAADI come from the germline V gene. Trimming stripped 0 bases from V and 7 bases from J, with 12 bases between. CDR3 nucleotide sequence: TGCGCCAGCAGTGAGTCCGGACAGACTCGTGAAGCTTTCTTT. Translation: CASSESGQTREAFF.

The V and J genes are TRBV7-9 and TRBJ1-2; D uncertain. The germline V and J ends were trimmed by 4 bases and 2 bases, with 20 bases remaining between them. Germline lookup yields CDR1 SEHNR and CDR2 FQNEAQ (reference sequence). The CDR3 covers 17 residues. CDR3: CASSSREVDRRNYGYTF. In nucleotides, the CDR3 is TGTGCCAGCAGCTCCCGGGAGGTGGACCGCCGGAACTATGGCTACACCTTC.

Note on this clone: The conserved final phenylalanine or tryptophan is absent from the CDR3, which likely points to a read error. The genes are TRBV5-4 and TRBJ2-3; TRBD1 matches at 8 bases. The germline gives CDR1 SGHNT, CDR2 YYREEE (reference sequence). This CDR3 spans 13 amino acids. J was trimmed by 4 bases and V by 6 bases; bases with no gene match: 4. CDR3 DNA: TGTGCCAGCAAAGGACAGGGACCAGATACGCAGTATGTT. As protein: CASKGQGPDTQYV.

This clone was observed a few times. The J gene is TRBJ2-7, the V gene TRBV28; TRBD2 aligns across 10 bases. This CDR3 spans 17 amino acids. Germline CDR1 reads MDHEN; CDR2 reads SYDVKM. V trimming: 2 bases; J trimming: 0 bases; junction bases outside the gene matches: 7. In DNA, the CDR3 is TGTGCCAGCAGTTTAGGCGCGGCTAGCGGGAGCTCCTACGAGCAGTACTTC. Residues: CASSLGAASGSSYEQYF. The whole variable domain, filled in from reference TRBV28 and TRBJ2-7, reads DVKVTQSSRYLVKRTGEKVFLECVQDMDHENMFWYRQDPGLGLRLIYFSYDVKMKEKGDIPEGYSVSREKKERFSLILESASTNQTSMYLCASSLGAASGSSYEQYFGPGTRLTVT.

The gene calls are TRBV6-7 and TRBJ2-7; 7 bases agree with TRBD1. TRBV6-7 has ORF status, its function being uncertain. V was pared by 2 bases and J by 2 bases, with 12 bases of the junction left unmatched. The CDR3 is 17 amino acids. The CDR3 protein is CASSYAGPSGGPYEQYF. The CDR3 DNA follows: TGTGCCAGCAGTTACGCAGGTCCATCAGGGGGTCCCTACGAGCAGTACTTC.

The chain is built from TRBV9 and TRBJ1-1, with a weak D call TRBD1 (5 bases). The germline gives CDR1 SGDLS, CDR2 YYNGEE. V lost 2 bases and J 2 bases, leaving 16 bases between the germline ends. This CDR3 spans 16 amino acids. CDR3 nucleotides: TGTGCCAGCAGCGTTGAGGCGGCAGGGCTTAACACTGAAGCTTTCTTT. It is translated as CASSVEAAGLNTEAFF.